This T cell receptor beta chain was retrieved from a study of lymphopenia after photon versus proton radiotherapy. Sequenced by immunoSEQ multiplex PCR; TCRdb stores in-frame clones only, minus some. This table has 45,000 to 65,000 clones, 65% to 85% appearing once. This CDR3 region has 16 residues. V lost 1 base to trimming and J lost 5 bases, with 17 bases between them. Germline CDR1 MGHRA, CDR2 YSYEKL. The sequences come from peripheral blood, collected from a patient treated with photon-based radiotherapy. The sequence was obtained from a man aged 50-59 years with gastric cancer. The chain combines TRBV4-1 with TRBJ1-1, with D possibly being TRBD1 (5 bases). The CDR3 DNA follows: TGCGCCAGCAGCCAAGGTTTACAGGCAGGGAGAACTGAAGCTTTCTTT. Translated, it gives CASSQGLQAGRTEAFF.